The 2 T cell receptor beta chains listed next were all sequenced from one sample in a study of blood T cell repertoires in COVID-19. Profiling relied on immunoSEQ multiplex PCR, and the TCRdb table lists in-frame clones only, not all of them. Found here are around 160,000 clones, around 82% of them singletons; the top ten hold 10% to 15%. Source material: peripheral blood. These TCRs come from a man aged 55 to 70 with active or convalescent COVID-19.

The chain is built from TRBV15 and TRBJ1-4, with D tentatively TRBD1 (5 bases). Trimming shortened V by 4 bases and J by 1 base, and 13 bases separated the two germline ends. The CDR3 contains 16 residues. Looked up from germline, CDR1 is LNHNV and CDR2 is YYDKDF (reference sequence). This chain's CDR3 is CATSNQITGTNEKLFF. The CDR3 DNA follows: TGTGCCACCAGCAATCAAATAACAGGAACTAATGAAAAACTGTTTTTT.

CDR3 loop: CASSLKGGGSGNTIYF. DNA of the CDR3: TGTGCCAGCAGCTTGAAGGGAGGAGGCTCTGGAAACACCATATATTTT. V usage is TRBV5-5 and J usage is TRBJ1-3; D is uncertain. Germline V gene lookup returns CDR1 SGHKS and CDR2 YYEKEE (reference sequence). V lost 1 base, J lost 0 bases, and 11 bases lay in between. The CDR3 sequence is 16 residues long.